This entry concerns a single TCR beta chain. A sample-barcoded 5' primer and a J-beta primer mix were used in a second PCR of roughly 6 to 12 cycles. Each CDR3 protein is one row after TCRdb ran MiXCR on the 5' RACE reads. The sample contains almost 550,000 distinct CDR3 sequences, under 30% of which appear only once. This sample is part of a study of blood T cells in healthy people across ages. The CDR3 totals 17 residues. Trimming cost V 0 bases and J 4 bases, with 16 bases left between them. From germline, CDR1 is MGHRA and CDR2 YSYEKL. This same sample was also part of a study on T cells of mothers and their children.

This clonotype originated in a boy between 10 and 17 years old in good health. Sequenced input: blood. V gene TRBV4-1 combines with J gene TRBJ2-4; maybe TRBD2 (6 bases). CDR3 amino acids: CASSQEPGTLLKNIQYF. CDR3 coding DNA: TGCGCCAGCAGCCAAGAGCCGGGGACTCTTTTAAAAAACATTCAGTACTTC.